This TCR beta chain was recorded in a study of cytomegalovirus exposure and HLA in healthy donors (dated by TCRdb to 2015 to 2018). Concerning the study at large: According to a later analysis, the 120 or so validation repertoires were produced on the same platform as the roughly 720 repertoires of the first cohort. The study aimed to test whether cataloging public T cell receptors could reveal signatures of past pathogen exposure. A separate validation cohort of roughly 130 different subjects was used in addition to the approximately 700-subject first cohort. The study combined high-throughput TCR immunosequencing, statistical association of individual TCRs with disease status, and machine learning to predict cytomegalovirus infection status. Points the paper makes about the study in general: The classifier was reported to diagnose cytomegalovirus status with high specificity and sensitivity in both the original and validation cohorts. The authors suggested that the approach could potentially be generalized to other disease states and immunological phenotypes. A later analysis found that TCRs clustered in the first cohort also tended to co-occur in the 110 or so validation repertoires, with approximately 94% of cluster scores above 0. Across donors, most TCR sequences were observed very rarely, whereas some public TCRs were present in many individuals. The study gave a list of some 150 TCR beta chains associated with cytomegalovirus. In vitro tests confirmed that three of the cytomegalovirus-associated TCR beta chains recognize cytomegalovirus antigens. A later analysis had no HLA typing for the validation cohort, so co-occurrence there was scored across all 110 or so repertoires.

The library was made by the immunoSEQ multiplex PCR assay. From the authors' description of their analysis: A statistical classification framework was developed to diagnose cytomegalovirus status using the catalog of TCR beta chain sequences. TCRdb limited this immuneACCESS table to in-frame rearrangements with V and J called. A share of clones is missing; checked studies link under half to unresolved V genes, and the rest is unexplained. That table is the source of V, J and clone size, and D and trimming were worked out from the DNA. Present in this sample are over 250,000 clones, about 85% of which were seen just once. About 1% of the sample comes from the top ten. V loses 0 bases, J loses 8 bases, and the germline ends lie 11 bases apart. CDR1 and CDR2, per the germline V gene, are SNHLY and FYNNEI. The CDR3 goes from the cysteine to the phenylalanine over 14 residues. Solely the CDR3 DNA is kept, with 42 bases framed from the first base.

The donors belonged to the validation cohort of around 110 subjects, which was separate from the approximately 660-subject first cohort. Regarding this clone: The target of this receptor is not known. Base qualities are not provided; no much larger clone lies one nucleotide away.

The chain couples TRBV2 to TRBJ2-4, with the identity of the D gene unclear. The specimen sequenced was PBMCs. The TCR originated in a woman aged 25 to 39 in good health and CMV-seropositive. The CDR3 in this case is CASSEAESLDIQYF. The sequenced DNA: TGTGCCAGCAGTGAAGCGGAGTCTTTAGACATTCAGTACTTC.